This record covers a single T cell receptor (beta chain). Its cognate antigen is unknown. Under 3 months was the duration of disease in ophthalmopathy patients, who also had a Clinical Activity Score of at least 3 and a NOSPECS grade of at least 4. This specimen comes from a study of T cells in Graves' hyperthyroidism and ophthalmopathy. Study results and limitations: Ophthalmopathy was model-predicted a median around 6.7 months pre-onset.

Trimming removed 2 bases at V and 0 bases at J, with 4 bases between. CDR3 length equals 12 residues. Germline CDR1 reads GTSNPN; CDR2 reads SVGIG (reference sequence). TCR beta CDR3 sequences were amplified from RNA transcripts. The primer set for the first-round RT-PCR of the TCR CDR3 was HTBI. One entry per CDR3 protein, called by TCRdb with MiXCR from the multiplex PCR reads. Of roughly 250,000 distinct CDR3 sequences listed, 20% to 25% are singletons. The rearrangement joins TRBV30 to TRBJ1-2; D unclear. The receptor's source is a man aged 30 to 39 with Graves' ophthalmopathy. Sequencing used blood. CDR3 sequence reads: CAWSPPNYGYTF. The CDR3 nucleotides are TGTGCCTGGAGTCCGCCTAACTATGGCTACACCTTC. The full variable domain, rest sourced from reference TRBV30 and TRBJ1-2, is SQTIHQWPATLVQPVGSPLSLECTVEGTSNPNLYWYRQAAGRGLQLLFYSVGIGQISSEVPQNLSASRPQDRQFILSSKKLLLSDSGFYLCAWSPPNYGYTFGSGTRLTVV.